This T cell receptor beta chain comes out of a study of cytomegalovirus exposure and HLA in healthy donors. About the research overall: A data release that came early held 80 million or so unique TCRs from HLA-typed donors. Within the Caucasian-associated ancestry cluster were roughly 82% of the approximately 400 genotyped donors.

Overall study results and limits: The authors reported that TCR beta sequences could predict HLA-A and HLA-B alleles. These predictions were accurate for most subjects in the first cohort.

Comments on this clone: The target antigen is unknown.

V was trimmed by 7 bases and J by 3 bases, leaving 9 bases between them. The CDR3 is 12 amino acids. Germline V CDR1 and CDR2: SNHLY, FYNNEI. 60 Vbeta and 13 Jbeta primers were used in PCR. TCRdb keeps only in-frame clones here, not all; method: immunoSEQ multiplex PCR. The table records 110,000 to 150,000 clones, around 70% of them present only once. V is TRBV2 and J is TRBJ1-2; D is ambiguous. The material sequenced was PBMCs. The receptor's source is a man in his forties in good health and CMV-seronegative. CDR3: CASTPGDYGYTF. CDR3 in DNA: TGTGCCAGCACCCCGGGTGACTATGGCTACACCTTC. The full variable domain, completed using reference TRBV2 and TRBJ1-2, is EPEVTQTPSHQVTQMGQEVILRCVPISNHLYFYWYRQILGQKVEFLVSFYNNEISEKSEIFDDQFSVERPDGSNFTLKIRSTKLEDSAMYFCASTPGDYGYTFGSGTRLTVV.